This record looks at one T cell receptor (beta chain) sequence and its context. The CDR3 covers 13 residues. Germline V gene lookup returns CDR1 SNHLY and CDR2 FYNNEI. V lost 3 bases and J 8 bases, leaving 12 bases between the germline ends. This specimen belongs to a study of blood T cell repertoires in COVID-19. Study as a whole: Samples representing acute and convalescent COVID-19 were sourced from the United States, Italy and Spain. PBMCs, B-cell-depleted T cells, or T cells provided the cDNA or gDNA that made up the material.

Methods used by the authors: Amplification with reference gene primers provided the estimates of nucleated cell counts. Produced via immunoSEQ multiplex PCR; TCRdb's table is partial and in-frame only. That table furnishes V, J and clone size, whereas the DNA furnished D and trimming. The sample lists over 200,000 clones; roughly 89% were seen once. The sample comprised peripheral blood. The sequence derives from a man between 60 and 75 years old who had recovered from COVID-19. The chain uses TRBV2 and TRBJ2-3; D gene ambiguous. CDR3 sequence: CASSDRVVLTQYF. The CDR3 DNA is TGTGCCAGCAGTGATCGGGTAGTTCTTACGCAGTATTTT.